What follows are 3 T cell receptor beta chains derived from one specimen sequenced in a study of T cell changes during pregnancy in multiple sclerosis. Method: immunoSEQ multiplex PCR; TCRdb's copy keeps in-frame clones and lacks some. Among some 70,000 clones listed, more than 85% were seen once. The sequences come from CD4+ T cells from peripheral blood mononuclear cells, collected in the third trimester of pregnancy. These receptors were collected from a female donor in good health, enrolled as a control in a pregnancy study.

The chain uses TRBV6-1 and TRBJ1-1; 7 nucleotides agree with TRBD1. The CDR3 is made up of 14 amino acids. Losses at the gene ends were 5 bases for V and 4 bases for J; bases not matched to a gene: 7. Germline V gives CDR1 MNHNS, CDR2 SASEGT. The chain's CDR3 is CASSRQGGGTEAFF. The CDR3 bases are TGTGCCAGCAGTAGACAGGGTGGTGGCACTGAAGCTTTCTTT.

The J gene is TRBJ1-1, the V gene TRBV7-2; 8 bases line up with TRBD1. CDR3 size: 14 residues. Trimming at V came to 6 bases and at J to 6 bases, leaving 9 bases not matched to a gene. CDR1 and CDR2 (germline): SGHTA, FQGNSA. The CDR3 region has the DNA TGTGCCAGCAGATGGCAGGGGGCTAATGCTGAAGCTTTCTTT. This encodes CASRWQGANAEAFF.

The CDR3 loop is CASSLALGQNTGELFF. CDR3 in DNA: TGCGCCAGCAGCTTGGCCCTAGGACAAAACACCGGGGAGCTGTTTTTT. The V call is TRBV5-1, the J call TRBJ2-2, with D tentatively TRBD1 (5 bases). The CDR3 is 16 amino acids. Germline CDR1 SGHRS, CDR2 YFSETQ. Trimming took off 0 bases at V and 2 bases at J, with 11 bases between the two ends.